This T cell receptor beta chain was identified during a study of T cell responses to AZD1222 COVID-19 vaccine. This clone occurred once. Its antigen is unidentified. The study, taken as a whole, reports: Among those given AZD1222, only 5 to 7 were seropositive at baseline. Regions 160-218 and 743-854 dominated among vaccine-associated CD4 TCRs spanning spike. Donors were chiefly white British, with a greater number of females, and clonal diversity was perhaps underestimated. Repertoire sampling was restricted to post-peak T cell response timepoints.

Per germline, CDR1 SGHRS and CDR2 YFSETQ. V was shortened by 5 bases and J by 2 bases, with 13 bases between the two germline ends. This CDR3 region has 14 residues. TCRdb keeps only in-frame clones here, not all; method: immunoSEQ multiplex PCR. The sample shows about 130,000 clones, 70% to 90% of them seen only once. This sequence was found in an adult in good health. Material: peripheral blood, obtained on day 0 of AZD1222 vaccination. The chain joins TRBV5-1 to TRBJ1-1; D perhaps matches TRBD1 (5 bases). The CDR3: CASRAGTANTEAFF. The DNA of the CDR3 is TGCGCCAGCAGAGCAGGGACGGCTAACACTGAAGCTTTCTTT.